The clone carrying this T cell receptor (beta chain) has just a few counts. TCRdb passed the RT-PCR reads through MiXCR, listing each CDR3 protein once. The sample consists of about a million distinct CDR3 sequences, 15% to 20% of them appearing once. The entry originates in a study of patients and donors after allogeneic stem cell transplantation. CDR1 is MNHEY and CDR2 is SVGAGI in the germline V gene. The ends were cut back, 4 bases at V and 12 bases at J, with 13 bases in the middle. The CDR3 covers 13 residues. The specimen was blood, either unsorted or a sorted T cell fraction (not recorded which). The receptor was derived from a human donor who was either an allogeneic HSCT recipient or a stem cell or donor lymphocyte infusion donor (not recorded which). It is not recorded whose cells these are; they may come from a transplant donor. The chain couples TRBV6-5 to TRBJ1-6; unclear D gene. CDR3 region: CASSSPLRGPLHF. The CDR3 DNA follows: TGTGCCAGCAGTTCTCCACTTCGCGGACCCCTCCACTTT.